Below, one T cell receptor (beta chain) is given with its context. How the authors handled the data: The assay estimated nucleated cells by amplifying reference gene primers. Method: immunoSEQ multiplex PCR; TCRdb's copy keeps in-frame clones and lacks some. The V and J calls and clone size come from that table; D and trimming were worked out from the DNA. The data contain under 30,000 clones, about 89% of them singletons. The data were taken from a study of blood T cell repertoires in COVID-19. Across the whole study: COVID-19 samples collected from the United States, Italy and Spain covered acute and convalescent phases.

CDR1 and CDR2 (germline): SGHRS, YFSETQ. The CDR3 is 14 residues long. V trimming: 4 bases; J trimming: 5 bases; junction bases outside the gene matches: 8. The specimen sequenced was peripheral blood. This receptor was identified in a man aged 50 to 60 with active COVID-19. The chain recombines TRBV5-1 with TRBJ2-5; 7 nucleotides match TRBD2. CDR3 region: CASSMGGLGETQYF. CDR3 sequence (DNA): TGCGCCAGCAGCATGGGAGGGTTGGGGGAGACCCAGTACTTC.